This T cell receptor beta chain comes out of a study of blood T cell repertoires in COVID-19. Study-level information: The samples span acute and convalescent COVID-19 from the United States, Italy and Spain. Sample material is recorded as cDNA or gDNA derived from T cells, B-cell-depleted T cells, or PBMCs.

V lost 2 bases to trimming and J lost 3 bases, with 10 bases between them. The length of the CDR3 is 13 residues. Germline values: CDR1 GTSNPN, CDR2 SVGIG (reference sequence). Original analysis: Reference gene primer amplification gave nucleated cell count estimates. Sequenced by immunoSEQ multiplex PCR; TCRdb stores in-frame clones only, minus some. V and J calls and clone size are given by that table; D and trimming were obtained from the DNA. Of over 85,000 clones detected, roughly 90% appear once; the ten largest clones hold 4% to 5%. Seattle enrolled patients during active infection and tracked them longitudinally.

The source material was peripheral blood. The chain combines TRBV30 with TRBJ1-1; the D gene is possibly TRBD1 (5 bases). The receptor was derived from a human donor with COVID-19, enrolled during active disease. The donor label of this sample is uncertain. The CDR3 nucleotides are TGTGCCTGGAGTCCGGGGGGGGACACTGAAGCTTTCTTT. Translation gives CAWSPGGDTEAFF.